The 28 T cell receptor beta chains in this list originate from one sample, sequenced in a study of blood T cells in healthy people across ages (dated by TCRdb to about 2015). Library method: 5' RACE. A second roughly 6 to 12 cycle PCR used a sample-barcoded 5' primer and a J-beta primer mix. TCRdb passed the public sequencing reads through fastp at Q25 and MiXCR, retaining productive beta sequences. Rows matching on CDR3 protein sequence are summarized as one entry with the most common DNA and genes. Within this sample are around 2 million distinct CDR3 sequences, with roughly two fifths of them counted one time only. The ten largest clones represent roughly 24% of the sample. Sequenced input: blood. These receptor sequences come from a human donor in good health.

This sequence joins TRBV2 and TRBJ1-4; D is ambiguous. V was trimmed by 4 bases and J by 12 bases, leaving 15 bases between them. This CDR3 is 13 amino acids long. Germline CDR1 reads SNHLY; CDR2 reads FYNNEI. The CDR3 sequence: CASSVPTSGELFF. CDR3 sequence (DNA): TGTGCCAGCAGTGTCCCCACCTCGGGCGAACTGTTTTTT.

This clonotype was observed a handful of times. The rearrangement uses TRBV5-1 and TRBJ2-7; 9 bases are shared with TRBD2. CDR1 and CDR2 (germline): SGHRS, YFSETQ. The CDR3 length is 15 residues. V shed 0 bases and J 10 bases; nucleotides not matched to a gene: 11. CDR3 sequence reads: CASSLALRRGGDQYF. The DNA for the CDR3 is TGCGCCAGCAGCTTGGCTCTTCGGCGGGGGGGTGACCAGTACTTC.

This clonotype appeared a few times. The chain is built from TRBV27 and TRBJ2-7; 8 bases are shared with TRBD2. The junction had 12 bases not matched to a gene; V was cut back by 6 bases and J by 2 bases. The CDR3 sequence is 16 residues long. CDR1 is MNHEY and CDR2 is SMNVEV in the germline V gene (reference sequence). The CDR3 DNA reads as TGTGCCAGCAGCCCCACGAGCGGGGGCACCCCCTACGAGCAGTACTTC. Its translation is CASSPTSGGTPYEQYF.

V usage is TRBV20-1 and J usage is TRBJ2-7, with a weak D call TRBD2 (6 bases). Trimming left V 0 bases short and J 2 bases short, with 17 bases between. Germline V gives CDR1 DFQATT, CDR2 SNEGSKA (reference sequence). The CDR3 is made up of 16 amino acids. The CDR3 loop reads CSARDGTSFPPYEQYF. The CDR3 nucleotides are TGCAGTGCTAGAGATGGCACTAGCTTTCCCCCCTACGAGCAGTACTTC.

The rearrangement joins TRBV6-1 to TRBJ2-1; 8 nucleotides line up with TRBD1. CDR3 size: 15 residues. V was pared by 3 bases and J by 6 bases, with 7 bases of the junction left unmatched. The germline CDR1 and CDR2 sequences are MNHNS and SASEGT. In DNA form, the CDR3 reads TGTGCCAGCAGTGAGGGACAGGCCCCCCGCAATGAGCAGTTCTTC. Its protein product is CASSEGQAPRNEQFF.

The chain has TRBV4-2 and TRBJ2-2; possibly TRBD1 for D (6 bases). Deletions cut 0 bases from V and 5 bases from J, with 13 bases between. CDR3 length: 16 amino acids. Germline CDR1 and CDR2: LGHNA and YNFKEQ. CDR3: CASSQDLQGRTGELFF. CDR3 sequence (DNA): TGTGCCAGCAGCCAAGATTTACAGGGAAGGACCGGGGAGCTGTTTTTT.

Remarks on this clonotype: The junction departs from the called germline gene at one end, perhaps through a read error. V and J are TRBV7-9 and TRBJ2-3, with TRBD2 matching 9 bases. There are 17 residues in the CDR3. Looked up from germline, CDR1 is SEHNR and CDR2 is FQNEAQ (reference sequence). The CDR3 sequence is CANSLFSGGFGTDTQYF. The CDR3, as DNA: TGTGCCAACAGCTTATTTAGCGGGGGATTCGGCACAGATACGCAGTATTTT.

CDR3 bases: TGCGCCAGCAGGGGACGGGGACTTGTTGGCTATGGCTACACCTTC. Protein product: CASRGRGLVGYGYTF. The chain uses TRBV5-1 and TRBJ1-2, with D perhaps TRBD1 (5 bases). Germline CDR1 is SGHRS and CDR2 is YFSETQ. Trimming shortened V by 5 bases and J by 4 bases, and 18 bases separated the two germline ends. The CDR3 runs 15 residues. Filled out from reference TRBV5-1 and TRBJ1-2, the complete variable domain reads KAGVTQTPRYLIKTRGQQVTLSCSPISGHRSVSWYQQTPGQGLQFLFEYFSETQRNKGNFPGRFSGRQFSNSRSEMNVSTLELGDSALYLCASRGRGLVGYGYTFGSGTRLTVV.

CDR3 nucleotide sequence: TGTGCCAGCAGCCGCCTGTTGGGGGGAGAGACCCAGTACTTC. This encodes CASSRLLGGETQYF. This chain uses TRBV11-2 with TRBJ2-5; D is possibly TRBD2 (6 bases). The CDR3 has 14 residues. V was clipped by 5 bases and J by 4 bases, with 14 bases between them. CDR1 SGHAT and CDR2 FQNNGV come from the germline V gene.

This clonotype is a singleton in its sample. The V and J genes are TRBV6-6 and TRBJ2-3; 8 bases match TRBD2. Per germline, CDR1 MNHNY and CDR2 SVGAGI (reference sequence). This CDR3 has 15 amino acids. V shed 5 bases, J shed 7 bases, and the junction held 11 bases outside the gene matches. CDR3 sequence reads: CASSPGGGGTHTQYF. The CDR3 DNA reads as TGTGCCAGCAGTCCAGGAGGCGGGGGGACTCATACGCAGTATTTT.

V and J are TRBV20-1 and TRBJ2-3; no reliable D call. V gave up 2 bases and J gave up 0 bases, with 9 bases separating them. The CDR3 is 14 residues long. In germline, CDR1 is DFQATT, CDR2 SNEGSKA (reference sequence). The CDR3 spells CSARIDSSTDTQYF. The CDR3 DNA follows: TGCAGTGCTAGAATAGACTCTAGCACAGATACGCAGTATTTT.

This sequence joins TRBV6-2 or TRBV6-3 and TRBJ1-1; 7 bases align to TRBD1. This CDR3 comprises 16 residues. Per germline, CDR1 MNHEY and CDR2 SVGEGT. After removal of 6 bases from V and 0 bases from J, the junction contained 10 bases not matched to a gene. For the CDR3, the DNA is TGTGCCAGCAGCACTGGAGGGGGCGTTGTGAACACTGAAGCTTTCTTT. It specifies CASSTGGGVVNTEAFF.

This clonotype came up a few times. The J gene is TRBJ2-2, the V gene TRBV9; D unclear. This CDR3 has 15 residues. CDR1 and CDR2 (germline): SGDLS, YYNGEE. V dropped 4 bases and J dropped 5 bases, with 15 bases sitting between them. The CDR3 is CASSPRGPSTGELFF. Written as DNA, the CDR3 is TGTGCCAGCAGCCCGCGAGGCCCCTCGACCGGGGAGCTGTTTTTT.

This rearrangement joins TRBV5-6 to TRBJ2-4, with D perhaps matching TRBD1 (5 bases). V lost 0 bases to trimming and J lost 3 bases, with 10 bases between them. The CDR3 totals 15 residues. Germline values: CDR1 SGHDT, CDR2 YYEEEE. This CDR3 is CASSLAHQGKNIQYF. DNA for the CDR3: TGTGCCAGCAGCTTGGCCCACCAGGGCAAAAACATTCAGTACTTC.

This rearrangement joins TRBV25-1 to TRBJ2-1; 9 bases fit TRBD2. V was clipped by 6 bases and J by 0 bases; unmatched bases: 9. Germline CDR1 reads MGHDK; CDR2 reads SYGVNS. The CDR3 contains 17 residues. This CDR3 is CASSPFSRGGSYNEQFF. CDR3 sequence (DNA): TGTGCCAGCAGCCCATTTTCGCGGGGGGGCTCCTACAATGAGCAGTTCTTC. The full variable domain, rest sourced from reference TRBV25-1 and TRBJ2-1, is EADIYQTPRYLVIGTGKKITLECSQTMGHDKMYWYQQDPGMELHLIHYSYGVNSTEKGDLSSESTVSRIRTEHFPLTLESARPSHTSQYLCASSPFSRGGSYNEQFFGPGTRLTVL.

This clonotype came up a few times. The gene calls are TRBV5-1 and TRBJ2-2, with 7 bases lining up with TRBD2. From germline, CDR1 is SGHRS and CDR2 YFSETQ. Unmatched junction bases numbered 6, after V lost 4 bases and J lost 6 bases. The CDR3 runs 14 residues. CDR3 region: CASSTKRGPGELFF. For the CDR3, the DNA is TGCGCCAGCAGCACGAAGCGGGGTCCCGGGGAGCTGTTTTTT.

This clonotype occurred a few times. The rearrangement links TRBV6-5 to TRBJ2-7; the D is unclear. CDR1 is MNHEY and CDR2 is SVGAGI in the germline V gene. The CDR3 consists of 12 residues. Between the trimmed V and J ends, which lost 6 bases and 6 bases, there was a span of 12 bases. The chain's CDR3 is CASRPHIGEQYF. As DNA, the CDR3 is TGTGCCAGCAGGCCCCATATTGGCGAGCAGTACTTC.

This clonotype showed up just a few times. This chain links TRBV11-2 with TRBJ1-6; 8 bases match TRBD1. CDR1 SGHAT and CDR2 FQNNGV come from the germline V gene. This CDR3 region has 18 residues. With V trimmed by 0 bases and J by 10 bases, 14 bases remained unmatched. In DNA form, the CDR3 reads TGTGCCAGCAGCTTAGAGCCCCGTGCCCCGGGGACAGGATCACCCCTCCACTTT. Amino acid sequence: CASSLEPRAPGTGSPLHF.

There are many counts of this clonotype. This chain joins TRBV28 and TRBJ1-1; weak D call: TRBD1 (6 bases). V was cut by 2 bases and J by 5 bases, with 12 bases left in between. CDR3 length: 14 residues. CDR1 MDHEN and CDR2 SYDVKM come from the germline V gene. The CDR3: CASSLMRGWTEAFF. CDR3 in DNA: TGTGCCAGCAGTTTAATGAGGGGGTGGACTGAAGCTTTCTTT.

CDR3 sequence: CASSSGTNQPQHF. CDR3 bases: TGCGCCAGCAGCAGCGGAACAAATCAGCCCCAGCATTTT. V gene TRBV5-1 combines with J gene TRBJ1-5; no clear D. V dropped 4 bases and J dropped 4 bases, with 9 bases sitting between them. Germline V lookup: CDR1 SGHRS, CDR2 YFSETQ. The CDR3 runs 13 residues.

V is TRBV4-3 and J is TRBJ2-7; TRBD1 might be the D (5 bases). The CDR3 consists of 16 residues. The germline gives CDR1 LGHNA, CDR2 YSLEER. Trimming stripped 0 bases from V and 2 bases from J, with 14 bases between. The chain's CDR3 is CASSQETGRGTYEQYF. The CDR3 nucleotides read TGCGCCAGCAGCCAAGAAACCGGAAGGGGTACCTACGAGCAGTACTTC.

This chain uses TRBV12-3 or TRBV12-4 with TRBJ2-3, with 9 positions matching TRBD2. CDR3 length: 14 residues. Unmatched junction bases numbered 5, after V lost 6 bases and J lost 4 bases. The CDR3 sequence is CASRGLAPPDTQYF. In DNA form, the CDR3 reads TGTGCCAGCAGGGGACTAGCTCCCCCAGATACGCAGTATTTT.

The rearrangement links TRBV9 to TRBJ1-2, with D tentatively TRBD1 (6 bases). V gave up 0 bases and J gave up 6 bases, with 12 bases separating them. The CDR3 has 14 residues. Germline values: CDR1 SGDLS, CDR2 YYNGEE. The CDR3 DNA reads TGTGCCAGCAGCGTAGCAGGGGAGGTCCATGGCTACACCTTC. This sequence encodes CASSVAGEVHGYTF.

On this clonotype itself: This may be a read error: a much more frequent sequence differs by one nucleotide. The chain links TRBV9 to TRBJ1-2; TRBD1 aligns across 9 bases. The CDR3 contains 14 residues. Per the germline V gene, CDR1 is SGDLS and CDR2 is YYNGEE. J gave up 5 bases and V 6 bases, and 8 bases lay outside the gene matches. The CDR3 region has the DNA TGTGCCAGCAACATCACAGGGGGCCAATATGGCTACACCTTC. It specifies CASNITGGQYGYTF.

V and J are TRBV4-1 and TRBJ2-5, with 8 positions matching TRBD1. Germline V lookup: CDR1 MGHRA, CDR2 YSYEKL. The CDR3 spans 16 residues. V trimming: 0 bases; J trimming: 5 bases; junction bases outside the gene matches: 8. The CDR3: CASSQDRTGLGETQYF. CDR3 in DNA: TGCGCCAGCAGCCAAGATCGGACAGGGTTGGGGGAGACCCAGTACTTC.

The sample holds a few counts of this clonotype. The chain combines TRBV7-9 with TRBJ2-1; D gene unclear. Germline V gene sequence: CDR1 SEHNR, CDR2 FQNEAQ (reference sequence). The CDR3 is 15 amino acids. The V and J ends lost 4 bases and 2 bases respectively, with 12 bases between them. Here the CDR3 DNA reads TGTGCCAGCAGCTCCCGTTCTACCCCCTACAATGAGCAGTTCTTC. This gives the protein CASSSRSTPYNEQFF.

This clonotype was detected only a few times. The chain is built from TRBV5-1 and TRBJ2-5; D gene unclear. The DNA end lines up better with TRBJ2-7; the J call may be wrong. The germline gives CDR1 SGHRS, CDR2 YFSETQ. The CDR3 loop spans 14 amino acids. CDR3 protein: CASSKWSFQDEQYF. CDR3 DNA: TGCGCCAGCAGTAAGTGGTCCTTCCAGGACGAGCAGTACTTC.

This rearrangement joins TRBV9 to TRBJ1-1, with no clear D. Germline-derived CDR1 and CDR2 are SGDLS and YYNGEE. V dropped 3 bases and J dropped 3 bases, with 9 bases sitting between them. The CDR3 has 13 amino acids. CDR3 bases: TGTGCCAGCAGCGAAGGTGCGTACACTGAAGCTTTCTTT. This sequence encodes CASSEGAYTEAFF.